The 29 T cell receptor beta chains below were found in one sample sequenced in a study of blood T cell repertoires in COVID-19. The data were produced by immunoSEQ multiplex PCR, yet TCRdb's version contains in-frame clones alone and is incomplete. Of about 470,000 clones in the sample, 87% were seen once. Source material: PBMCs or T cells enriched from blood (not recorded which). The source of these receptors is a woman aged 18-35 years who had recovered from COVID-19.

The V call is TRBV3-1 (or the pseudogene TRBV3-2), the J call TRBJ2-5, with 9 bases aligning to TRBD1. This CDR3 has 15 amino acids. V lost 3 bases to trimming and J lost 2 bases; unmatched junction nucleotides: 4. Germline CDR1 LGHDT, CDR2 YNNKEL (reference sequence). The chain's CDR3 is CASSQPGTGQETQYF. The DNA of the CDR3 is TGTGCCAGCAGCCAGCCCGGGACAGGGCAAGAGACCCAGTACTTC.

This clone occurred once. The chain employs TRBV12-3 or TRBV12-4 and TRBJ2-1, with a possible D match to TRBD2 (5 bases). V was trimmed by 4 bases and J by 8 bases, leaving 9 bases between them. The CDR3 spans 12 residues. CDR3 DNA: TGTGCCAGCAGTTCAACTAGAGATGAGCAGTTCTTC. This gives the protein CASSSTRDEQFF.

This chain uses TRBV5-5 with TRBJ1-2, with D unresolved. This CDR3 has 13 amino acids. V was shortened by 0 bases and J by 5 bases, with 8 bases between the two germline ends. CDR1 SGHKS and CDR2 YYEKEE come from the germline V gene (reference sequence). In DNA, the CDR3 is TGTGCCAGCAGCTTGGACATTTATTATGGCTACACCTTC. Translated, it gives CASSLDIYYGYTF.

The chain uses TRBV2 and TRBJ1-1; no clear D gene. The CDR3 length is 14 residues. Looked up from germline, CDR1 is SNHLY and CDR2 is FYNNEI. The V end was cut by 5 bases, the J end by 1 base, with 11 bases between. CDR3 loop: CASSTELPNTEAFF. CDR3 nucleotides: TGTGCCAGCAGTACAGAGTTACCGAACACTGAAGCTTTCTTT.

V is TRBV5-6 and J is TRBJ2-5, with D possibly being TRBD2 (6 bases). Deletions cut 1 base from V and 2 bases from J, with 12 bases between. CDR1 is SGHDT, CDR2 YYEEEE, per germline. The CDR3 sequence is 15 residues long. CDR3 protein: CASSLWGGVQETQYF. The CDR3 coding sequence is TGTGCCAGCAGCTTGTGGGGCGGGGTTCAAGAGACCCAGTACTTC.

The chain links TRBV6-5 to TRBJ1-3; no reliable D call. Germline V CDR1 and CDR2: MNHEY, SVGAGI. This CDR3 spans 14 amino acids. The V and J ends lost 8 bases and 0 bases respectively, with 11 bases between them. The CDR3 protein is CASGGIDSGNTIYF. CDR3 nucleotide sequence: TGTGCCAGCGGCGGCATCGACTCTGGAAACACCATATATTTT.

The gene calls are TRBV9 and TRBJ2-1; 10 nucleotides match TRBD2. Per the germline V gene, CDR1 is SGDLS and CDR2 is YYNGEE. Trimming cost V 2 bases and J 4 bases; bases outside gene matches: 3. CDR3 length: 15 amino acids. CDR3 sequence (DNA): TGTGCCAGCAGCGTTCGGACTAGCGGTTACAATGAGCAGTTCTTC. Amino acids: CASSVRTSGYNEQFF.

The CDR3 is CATQTVASGNTIYF. The CDR3 bases are TGTGCCACGCAAACAGTCGCCTCTGGAAACACCATATATTTT. J is TRBJ1-3 and V is TRBV19; no clear D. With 10 bases removed from V and 0 bases from J, the gap between germline ends came to 13 bases. CDR3 length: 14 residues. Germline CDR1 LNHDA, CDR2 SQIVND (reference sequence).

The chain couples TRBV6-5 to TRBJ2-7; D not certain. The CDR3 sequence is 14 residues long. Germline lookup yields CDR1 MNHEY and CDR2 SVGAGI. V was trimmed by 5 bases and J by 5 bases, leaving 16 bases between them. The CDR3 spells CASSPQVSRNEQYF. CDR3 nucleotide sequence: TGTGCCAGCAGTCCTCAGGTATCCCGAAACGAGCAGTACTTC.

The chain employs TRBV5-1 and TRBJ1-6, with 8 nucleotides matching TRBD1. CDR3 length equals 14 residues. Germline assignment: CDR1 SGHRS and CDR2 YFSETQ. Trimming removed 0 bases from V and 8 bases from J; junction bases left unmatched: 1. CDR3 sequence: CASSLATGDSPLHF. In DNA form, the CDR3 reads TGCGCCAGCAGCTTGGCGACAGGGGATTCACCCCTCCACTTT.

The genes are TRBV6-5 and TRBJ2-7, with a tentative D call TRBD1 (6 bases). Deletions cut 7 bases from V and 1 base from J, with 14 bases between. Germline V gene data show CDR1 as MNHEY and CDR2 as SVGAGI. This CDR3 region has 14 residues. The CDR3 protein is CASTQIQGSYEQYF. DNA for the CDR3: TGTGCCAGCACCCAAATACAGGGATCCTACGAGCAGTACTTC.

This chain links TRBV2 with TRBJ2-3; a possible D gene is TRBD2 (6 bases). Per germline, CDR1 SNHLY and CDR2 FYNNEI. This CDR3 has 15 residues. The V gene lost 1 base and the J gene lost 6 bases, with 14 bases spanning the gap. The CDR3 nucleotides read TGTGCCAGCAGTGAAGGGGGACTCCGGCCGGATACGCAGTATTTT. Translating gives CASSEGGLRPDTQYF.

The chain links TRBV11-2 to TRBJ2-1, with D perhaps TRBD1 (5 bases). The germline V and J ends were trimmed by 4 bases and 4 bases, with 14 bases remaining between them. In germline, CDR1 is SGHAT, CDR2 FQNNGV. The CDR3 is 15 residues long. CDR3 loop: CASSSGLGSYNEQFF. CDR3 DNA: TGTGCCAGCAGCTCAGGGTTGGGGTCATACAATGAGCAGTTCTTC.

The chain combines TRBV18 with TRBJ1-1, with D perhaps matching TRBD1 (6 bases). Looked up from germline, CDR1 is KGHSH and CDR2 is LQKENI. Trimming pared 5 bases from V and 2 bases from J, leaving 15 bases between. The CDR3 length is 15 residues. As DNA, the CDR3 is TGTGCCAGCTCATCAACATCGACAGGAAACACTGAAGCTTTCTTT. The encoded protein is CASSSTSTGNTEAFF.

This rearrangement joins TRBV19 to TRBJ2-7; 9 bases are a match to TRBD2. V gave up 3 bases and J gave up 10 bases; unmatched junction bases: 7. From germline, CDR1 is LNHDA and CDR2 SQIVND (reference sequence). This CDR3 is built from 13 residues. The CDR3 sequence: CASSIGSSGVQYF. CDR3 nucleotides: TGTGCCAGTAGTATTGGGTCTAGCGGGGTTCAGTACTTC.

The chain carries TRBV3-1 (or the pseudogene TRBV3-2) and TRBJ2-2; the D gene is possibly TRBD2 (7 bases). The germline CDR1 and CDR2 sequences are LGHDT and YNNKEL (reference sequence). This CDR3 is 16 amino acids long. V lost 4 bases and J lost 4, with 16 bases in between. The DNA of the CDR3 is TGTGCCAGCAGCCTCCTGGGGGGGCGAGGCACCGGGGAGCTGTTTTTT. Encoded protein: CASSLLGGRGTGELFF.

V gene TRBV11-3 combines with J gene TRBJ2-1; tentatively, D is TRBD2 (6 bases). CDR1 and CDR2 (germline): SGHNT, YENEEA. This CDR3 contains 16 residues. Between the trimmed V and J ends, which lost 2 bases and 4 bases, there was a span of 15 bases. The CDR3 sequence is CASSLRGSGLYNEQFF. For the CDR3, the DNA is TGTGCCAGCAGCTTAAGGGGAAGCGGACTATACAATGAGCAGTTCTTC.

V usage is TRBV19 and J usage is TRBJ2-1; 8 bases map to TRBD1. CDR3 length: 13 residues. Germline CDR1 LNHDA, CDR2 SQIVND (reference sequence). Unmatched junction bases numbered 6, after V lost 6 bases and J lost 8 bases. In DNA, the CDR3 is TGTGCCAGTAGGGAGACAGGGGAACATGAGCAGTTCTTC. This gives the protein CASRETGEHEQFF.

The rearrangement uses TRBV7-2 and TRBJ2-3; 7 bases fit TRBD1. The CDR3 covers 12 residues. J was trimmed by 10 bases and V by 5 bases; bases with no gene match: 6. Per germline, CDR1 SGHTA and CDR2 FQGNSA. CDR3 DNA: TGTGCCAGCAGCCACGACAGGGAGCCGCAGTATTTT. Translating gives CASSHDREPQYF.

The chain is built from TRBV27 and TRBJ1-6; D not certain. Trimming left V 0 bases short and J 8 bases short, with 17 bases between. CDR1 is MNHEY, CDR2 SMNVEV, per germline (reference sequence). The CDR3 runs to 17 residues. CDR3 residues: CASSLSLGENVDSPLHF. For the CDR3, the DNA is TGTGCCAGCAGTTTATCGCTCGGGGAGAACGTTGATTCACCCCTCCACTTT.

This chain connects TRBV10-3 to TRBJ1-4, with a weak D call TRBD1 (6 bases). This CDR3 comprises 13 residues. Germline values: CDR1 ENHRY, CDR2 SYGVKD. V was pared by 5 bases and J by 7 bases, with 11 bases between. The CDR3 protein is CAISQGLGEKLFF. DNA of the CDR3: TGTGCCATCAGTCAGGGGTTGGGTGAAAAACTGTTTTTT.

This chain links TRBV2 with TRBJ1-5; D might be TRBD1 (6 bases). This CDR3 is built from 14 residues. Trimming took off 6 bases at V and 5 bases at J, with 14 bases between the two ends. Germline V gene sequence: CDR1 SNHLY, CDR2 FYNNEI. Here the CDR3 DNA reads TGTGCCAGCAGCCCGACAGGTCGGGATCAGCCCCAGCATTTT. This translates into CASSPTGRDQPQHF.

This chain links TRBV12-3 or TRBV12-4 with TRBJ1-2, with unresolved D. The CDR3 runs 13 residues. The V end lost 2 bases, the J end lost 5 bases, and 9 bases lay between the germline ends. The CDR3 bases are TGTGCCAGCAGTTTACACAGAGTATATGGCTACACCTTC. This sequence encodes CASSLHRVYGYTF.

V is TRBV11-2 and J is TRBJ2-3, with 15 bases fitting TRBD2. Germline V lookup: CDR1 SGHAT, CDR2 FQNNGV. The CDR3 has 15 residues. V was pared by 4 bases and J by 6 bases, with 2 bases of the junction left unmatched. The CDR3 nucleotides read TGTGCCAGCAGCTGGACTAGCGGGGGGGGTGATACGCAGTATTTT. Its translation: CASSWTSGGGDTQYF.

The chain recombines TRBV5-1 with TRBJ2-5; no reliable D call. Germline V CDR1 and CDR2: SGHRS, YFSETQ. V lost 3 bases and J 0 bases, leaving 6 bases between the germline ends. The CDR3 totals 13 residues. The DNA for the CDR3 is TGCGCCAGCAGCTCCATGTACCAAGAGACCCAGTACTTC. It codes for CASSSMYQETQYF.

The chain carries TRBV5-1 and TRBJ2-1, with D perhaps matching TRBD1 (5 bases). The CDR3 runs 14 residues. Germline loops: CDR1 SGHRS, CDR2 YFSETQ. V was trimmed by 0 bases and J by 4 bases, leaving 8 bases between them. The CDR3 loop reads CASSLATAYNEQFF. For the CDR3, the DNA is TGCGCCAGCAGCTTGGCGACAGCTTACAATGAGCAGTTCTTC.

CDR3 DNA sequence: TGTGCCAGCAGTCCCGGGGACAGGAGTTTGAACACTGAAGCTTTCTTT. This codes for CASSPGDRSLNTEAFF. The chain couples TRBV28 to TRBJ1-1, with 8 bases fitting TRBD1. This CDR3 is 16 amino acids long. The germline CDR1 and CDR2 sequences are MDHEN and SYDVKM. With 5 bases clipped from V and 0 bases from J, the junction kept 8 bases outside the gene matches.

The table lists this clone with a count of one. The chain carries TRBV10-3 and TRBJ2-3, with D maybe TRBD2 (6 bases). CDR3 length: 14 amino acids. Trimming pared 10 bases from V and 4 bases from J, leaving 18 bases between. The germline V gene encodes CDR1 ENHRY and CDR2 SYGVKD. In DNA, the CDR3 is TGTGCCACCTATAGTTCGCCGGGGGCAGATACGCAGTATTTT. Residues: CATYSSPGADTQYF.

The CDR3 DNA sequence: TGTGCCAGCAGCCAAGTGGAGGGAGGTAAGGCTTTCTTT. This translates into CASSQVEGGKAFF. The chain couples TRBV3-1 (or the pseudogene TRBV3-2) to TRBJ1-1, with no clear D. The CDR3 extends over 13 amino acids. Germline-derived CDR1 and CDR2 are LGHDT and YNNKEL (reference sequence). V was pared by 1 base and J by 11 bases, with 14 bases between.